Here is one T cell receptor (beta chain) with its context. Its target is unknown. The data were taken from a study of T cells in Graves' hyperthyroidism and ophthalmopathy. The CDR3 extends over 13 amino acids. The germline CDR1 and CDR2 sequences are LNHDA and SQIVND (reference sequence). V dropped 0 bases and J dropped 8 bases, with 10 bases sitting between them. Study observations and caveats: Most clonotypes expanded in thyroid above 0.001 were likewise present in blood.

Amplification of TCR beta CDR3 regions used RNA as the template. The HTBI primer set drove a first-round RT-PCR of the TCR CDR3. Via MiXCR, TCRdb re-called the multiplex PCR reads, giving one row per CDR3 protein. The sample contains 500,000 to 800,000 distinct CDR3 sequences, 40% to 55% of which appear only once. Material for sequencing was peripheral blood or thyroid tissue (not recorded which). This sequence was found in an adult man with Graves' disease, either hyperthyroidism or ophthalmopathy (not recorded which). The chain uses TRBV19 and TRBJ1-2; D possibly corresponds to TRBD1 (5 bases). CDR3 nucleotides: TGTGCCAGTAGTATAGACAGGGATAGGGGCTACACCTTC. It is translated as CASSIDRDRGYTF.